This T cell receptor (beta chain) was sequenced for a study of sequential checkpoint blockade in melanoma. Looking at the study overall: First-line arms were nivolumab then ipilimumab, or the reverse, randomized 1:1. Each arm's sequence ended with maintenance nivolumab.

The length of the CDR3 is 14 residues. V was cut by 1 base and J by 4 bases, with 11 bases left in between. Germline CDR1 and CDR2: GTSNPN and SVGIG (reference sequence). The treatment is: randomized to nivolumab then ipilimumab (arm A) or the reverse (arm B). Live CD3+CD8+ CD19− CD56− cells were sorted from PBMCs. The table came from immunoSEQ multiplex PCR; TCRdb's copy has only in-frame clones and leaves some out. The sample has 15,000 to 20,000 clones; about two thirds are singletons. This TCR derives from a human donor with melanoma. Sequencing was performed on CD8+ T cells sorted from blood (inferred from file names), taken from a patient given nivolumab and ipilimumab in sequence. The chain combines TRBV30 with TRBJ1-5, with no clear D. This chain's CDR3 is CAWSGGARNQPQHF. CDR3 bases: TGTGCCTGGAGTGGAGGAGCCAGAAATCAGCCCCAGCATTTT.